Listed below are T cell receptor beta chains from one sample, sequenced in a study of cytomegalovirus exposure and HLA in healthy donors. Clones were read by immunoSEQ multiplex PCR, and TCRdb kept only the in-frame ones, dropping some. The sample data list around 97,000 clones. Sequenced input: PBMCs. The source of these receptors is a man aged 35 to 55 in good health and CMV-seronegative. Both conserved end residues are part of each CDR3. The order of the fields is D gene, J gene, V gene, CDR3 length, CDR3 DNA, CDR3 protein. A D gene is named only where the DNA matches it firmly.

>-|TRBJ2-7|TRBV5-4|14
TGTGCCAGCAGCTCCCCTCTTGGGGGGACCGAGCAGTACTTC
CASSSPLGGTEQYF
>-|TRBJ1-1|TRBV10-2|13
TGCGCCAGCAGTGGATGGACAGACACTGAAGCTTTCTTT
CASSGWTDTEAFF
>-|TRBJ1-1|TRBV7-2|11
TGTGCCAGCAGCTCGTTTTCTGAAGCTTTCTTT
CASSSFSEAFF
>-|TRBJ1-3|TRBV5-1|14
TGCGCCAGCAGCTTGGAAGGGAGGGGAAACACCATATATTTT
CASSLEGRGNTIYF
>-|TRBJ1-1|TRBV5-1|14
TGCGCCAGCAGCTTGCTCGCAGTGAACACTGAAGCTTTCTTT
CASSLLAVNTEAFF
>TRBD2|TRBJ2-7|TRBV7-2|15
TGTGCCAGCAGCCCCGGACTAGCGGGGGTTTACGAGCAGTACTTC
CASSPGLAGVYEQYF
>-|TRBJ1-1|TRBV2|12
TGTGCCAGCAAGTACGAGGCGTCTGAAGCTTTCTTT
CASKYEASEAFF
>TRBD1|TRBJ1-1|TRBV5-1|14
TGCGCCAGCAGCGGAACGACAGGGTACACTGAAGCTTTCTTT
CASSGTTGYTEAFF
>-|TRBJ1-1|TRBV7-6|12
TGTGCCAGCAGCGGCCGGGGAGATGAAGCTTTCTTT
CASSGRGDEAFF
>-|TRBJ2-5|TRBV5-6|13
TGTGCCAGCAGCTATGGACAGAAAGAGACCCAGTACTTC
CASSYGQKETQYF
>TRBD1|TRBJ2-4|TRBV15|16
TGTGCCACCAGCAGAGATGCCGGACAGGGGGGTAACATTCAGTACTTC
CATSRDAGQGGNIQYF
>-|TRBJ2-7|TRBV11-2|15
TGTGCCAGCAGCGAAACACCGCGGTACTCCTACGAGCAGTACTTC
CASSETPRYSYEQYF
>-|TRBJ2-7|TRBV6-5|12
TGTGCCAGCAGTTACTTGGGGGGCGAGCAGTACTTC
CASSYLGGEQYF
>TRBD2|TRBJ2-1|TRBV2|15
TGTGCCAGCAGTCCCACTAGCGCGCCAAACAATGAGCAGTTCTTC
CASSPTSAPNNEQFF
>TRBD2|TRBJ2-6|TRBV19|16
TGTGCCAGTAGTATTCTAGCGGGGGGCGGGGCCAACGTCCTGACTTTC
CASSILAGGGANVLTF
>TRBD1|TRBJ1-4|TRBV6-1|18
TGTGCCAGCAGTGCGATTTCCGGGACAGGGGAAACTAATGAAAAACTGTTTTTT
CASSAISGTGETNEKLFF
>-|TRBJ2-7|TRBV9|13
TGTGCCAGCAGCGTAGGTCACTACTACGAGCAGTACTTC
CASSVGHYYEQYF
>TRBD1|TRBJ2-1|TRBV13|18
TGTGCCAGCAGCCGTCGGCCGGGACAGGTATCCTCCTACAATGAGCAGTTCTTC
CASSRRPGQVSSYNEQFF
>TRBD2|TRBJ2-3|TRBV28|18
TGTGCCAGCAGTTTAGATTTAGGGATTAGCGGGAGCCCAGATACGCAGTATTTT
CASSLDLGISGSPDTQYF
>-|TRBJ2-2|TRBV6-4|14
TGTGCCAGCAGTGCGATAGTTAACACCGGGGAGCTGTTTTTT
CASSAIVNTGELFF
>-|TRBJ2-1|TRBV28|14
TGTGTCAGCAGTTTAAGTCCAGACTACAATGAGCAGTTCTTC
CVSSLSPDYNEQFF
>TRBD1|TRBJ1-2|TRBV5-1|14
TGCGCCAGCACCATGTTACAGGGGTTAGGAGGCTACACCTTC
CASTMLQGLGGYTF
>-|TRBJ1-3|TRBV19|14
TGTGCCTCATCGTCAGGGAACTCTGGAAACACCATATATTTT
CASSSGNSGNTIYF
>-|TRBJ2-1|TRBV7-2|13
TGTGCCAGCAGCTCGAGGGTTAACAATGAGCAGTTCTTC
CASSSRVNNEQFF
>TRBD1|TRBJ2-7|TRBV6-6|15
TGTGCCAGCAGAGCCCCGGGACAGGGCGAATACGAGCAGTACTTC
CASRAPGQGEYEQYF
>-|TRBJ2-2|TRBV6-1|15
TGTGCCAGCAGGCCCGGGACAACGAACACCGGGGAGCTGTTTTTT
CASRPGTTNTGELFF
>TRBD1|TRBJ1-3|TRBV7-9|14
TGTGCCAGCACCTCAGGGGGCTCTGGAAACACCATATATTTT
CASTSGGSGNTIYF
>-|TRBJ2-2|TRBV4-2|15
TGTGCCAGCAGCCAAGATGAGGGGGAGCCCGGGGAGCTGTTTTTT
CASSQDEGEPGELFF
>-|TRBJ2-1|TRBV5-1|15
TGCGCCAGCAGCTTAGCGACTAGTACCTACAATGAGCAGTTCTTC
CASSLATSTYNEQFF
>-|TRBJ2-6|TRBV14|16
TGTGCCAGCAGCCAAGATAGGGGCGCAGGGGCCAACGTCCTGACTTTC
CASSQDRGAGANVLTF
>-|TRBJ1-1|TRBV30|15
TGTGCCTGGAGTGGGGGGACAAGTCGGGACGCTGAAGCTTTCTTT
CAWSGGTSRDAEAFF
>TRBD2|TRBJ2-3|TRBV5-4|18
TGTGCCAGCAGCTTGGCCGGACTAGCGGGAGTGAGAACAGATACGCAGTATTTT
CASSLAGLAGVRTDTQYF
>TRBD1|TRBJ2-7|TRBV19|13
TGTGCCAGTACTGGGGCAGGGGGCTACGAGCAGTACTTC
CASTGAGGYEQYF
>-|TRBJ2-5|TRBV9|12
TGTGCCAGCAGCGCCCATCAGGAGACCCAGTACTTC
CASSAHQETQYF
>TRBD1|TRBJ1-2|TRBV6-1|17
TGTGCCAGCAGGGAATATACAGGGGGGACAGGGACATCTGGCTACACCTTC
CASREYTGGTGTSGYTF
>TRBD1|TRBJ2-1|TRBV7-8|16
TGTGCCAGCAGCTTACCCGGGACAGGGGTTTACAATGAGCAGTTCTTC
CASSLPGTGVYNEQFF
>-|TRBJ1-1|TRBV18|14
TGTGCCAGCTCACCAGGGGCGCCGGGCACTGAAGCTTTCTTT
CASSPGAPGTEAFF
>TRBD1|TRBJ1-1|TRBV5-4|16
TGTGCCAGCAGCCCCGGACAGGGTTTTATCCCAACTGAAGCTTTCTTT
CASSPGQGFIPTEAFF
>-|TRBJ1-4|TRBV5-1|15
TGCGCCAGCAGCTTGGGGGAGCGAGGTGGTGAAAAACTGCTTTTT
CASSLGERGGEKLLF
>TRBD1|TRBJ1-3|TRBV28|17
TGTGCCGACCGAGGACAGGGTCAGGAGGGCGCTGGAAACACCATATATTTT
CADRGQGQEGAGNTIYF
>-|TRBJ2-7|TRBV21-1|16
TGTGCCAGCAGCAAAAAGGGGACAGGGAATACCTACGAGCAGTACTTC
CASSKKGTGNTYEQYF
>-|TRBJ1-1|TRBV7-8|13
TGTGCCAGCAGCTTAAGGGGAGGAACTGAAGCTTTCTTT
CASSLRGGTEAFF
>-|TRBJ1-6|TRBV6-4|13
TGTGCCAGCAGTGATGACAAGAGGGCACCCCTCCACTTT
CASSDDKRAPLHF
>TRBD1|TRBJ1-2|TRBV7-9|15
TGTGCCAGCAGCTCATACCCCCAGGGGGCGGACGGCTACACCTTC
CASSSYPQGADGYTF
>TRBD2|TRBJ2-3|TRBV10-2|13
TGCGCCAGCCTACTAGCGGGCACAGATACGCAGTATTTT
CASLLAGTDTQYF
>-|TRBJ2-1|TRBV5-1|15
TGCGCCAGCAGAAGTCAGGTCAGCTCCTACAATGAGCAGTTCTTC
CASRSQVSSYNEQFF
>TRBD1|TRBJ2-7|TRBV11-2|16
TGTGCCAGCAGCTTAGGTGCGTTGACAGGGGCAGGAGAGCAGTACTTC
CASSLGALTGAGEQYF
>TRBD1|TRBJ2-7|TRBV6-5|15
TGTGCCAGCAGGCCTCGTGGACAGGGGGTCTACGAGCAGTACTTC
CASRPRGQGVYEQYF